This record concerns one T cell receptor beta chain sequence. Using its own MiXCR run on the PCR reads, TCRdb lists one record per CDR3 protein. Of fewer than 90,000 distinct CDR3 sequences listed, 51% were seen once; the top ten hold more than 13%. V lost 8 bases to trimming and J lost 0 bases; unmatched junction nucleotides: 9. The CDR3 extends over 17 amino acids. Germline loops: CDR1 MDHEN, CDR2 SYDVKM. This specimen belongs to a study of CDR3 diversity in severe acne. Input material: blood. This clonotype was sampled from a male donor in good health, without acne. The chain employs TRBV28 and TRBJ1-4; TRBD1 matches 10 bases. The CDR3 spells CASGSPGQGTTNEKLFF. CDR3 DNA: TGTGCCAGCGGTTCCCCGGGACAGGGGACAACTAATGAAAAACTGTTTTTT.